This passage covers 21 T cell receptor beta chains from one sample sequenced in a study of early stage breast cancer tumors. Assay used: immunoSEQ multiplex PCR; TCRdb lists only in-frame clones, some missing. The table has fewer than 30,000 clones, 75% to 85% seen once. What was sequenced was blood. All receptors derive from a person in their sixties with breast cancer.

The chain joins TRBV29-1 to TRBJ2-2, with D tentatively TRBD2 (6 bases). Trimming shortened V by 4 bases and J by 1 base, and 10 bases separated the two germline ends. The CDR3 spans 14 residues. The V gene's germline CDR1 is SQVTM and CDR2 ANQGSEA. The CDR3 here is CSVGGRRNTGELFF. The CDR3 coding sequence is TGCAGCGTTGGAGGGAGGAGGAACACCGGGGAGCTGTTTTTT.

This chain links TRBV7-2 with TRBJ1-2; TRBD1 might be the D (5 bases). Germline V CDR1 and CDR2: SGHTA, FQGNSA. The CDR3 covers 14 residues. V was shortened by 2 bases and J by 6 bases, with 13 bases between the two germline ends. CDR3 nucleotide sequence: TGTGCCAGCAGCTTATCTCGGCAGGGCCATGGCTACACCTTC. Its translation is CASSLSRQGHGYTF. The full variable domain, its missing parts supplied by reference TRBV7-2 and TRBJ1-2, is GAGVSQSPSNKVTEKGKDVELRCDPISGHTALYWYRQSLGQGLEFLIYFQGNSAPDKSGLPSDRFSAERTGGSVSTLTIQRTQQEDSAVYLCASSLSRQGHGYTFGSGTRLTVV.

The chain links TRBV18 to TRBJ2-1, with a tentative D call TRBD2 (5 bases). Per the germline V gene, CDR1 is KGHSH and CDR2 is LQKENI. Trimming took off 3 bases at V and 9 bases at J, with 12 bases between the two ends. CDR3 size: 13 residues. The chain's CDR3 is CASSPEENGEQFF. The CDR3 coding sequence is TGTGCCAGCTCACCGGAGGAGAACGGTGAGCAGTTCTTC.

The chain joins TRBV9 to TRBJ2-5; no clear D. Per germline, CDR1 SGDLS and CDR2 YYNGEE. V dropped 0 bases and J dropped 0 bases, with 6 bases sitting between them. The CDR3 totals 14 residues. The CDR3 region is CASSVGLYQETQYF. For the CDR3, the DNA is TGTGCCAGCAGCGTAGGTCTCTACCAAGAGACCCAGTACTTC. Filled out from reference TRBV9 and TRBJ2-5, the complete variable domain reads DSGVTQTPKHLITATGQRVTLRCSPRSGDLSVYWYQQSLDQGLQFLIQYYNGEERAKGNILERFSAQQFPDLHSELNLSSLELGDSALYFCASSVGLYQETQYFGPGTRLLVL.

The V and J genes are TRBV5-6 and TRBJ2-3; D might be TRBD2 (5 bases). Germline loops: CDR1 SGHDT, CDR2 YYEEEE. V was shortened by 5 bases and J by 4 bases, with 14 bases between the two germline ends. CDR3 length equals 14 residues. The CDR3 loop is CASSFGVWADTQYF. The CDR3 nucleotides read TGTGCCAGCAGTTTCGGGGTGTGGGCAGATACGCAGTATTTT.

The chain joins TRBV19 to TRBJ2-2; TRBD1 matches 7 bases. Germline CDR1 is LNHDA and CDR2 is SQIVND (reference sequence). The CDR3 loop spans 16 amino acids. The junction had 9 bases not matched to a gene; V was cut back by 1 base and J by 7 bases. The CDR3 loop reads CASSIVQGRRGGELFF. The CDR3 DNA reads as TGTGCCAGTAGTATAGTACAGGGGCGGAGAGGCGGGGAGCTGTTTTTT.

This clone was observed once. The CDR3 region is CASSSRGTGNEAFF. The CDR3 bases are TGTGCCAGCAGCTCCAGAGGCACAGGGAACGAAGCTTTCTTT. The chain links TRBV11-1 to TRBJ1-1, with D possibly matching TRBD1 (6 bases). Germline V gene lookup returns CDR1 SGHAT and CDR2 FQDESV (reference sequence). The V gene lost 4 bases and the J gene lost 8 bases, with 17 bases spanning the gap. This CDR3 contains 14 residues.

The V call is TRBV25-1, the J call TRBJ2-7, with 11 bases lining up with TRBD1. V trimming: 2 bases; J trimming: 7 bases; junction bases outside the gene matches: 10. This CDR3 region has 16 residues. Germline values: CDR1 MGHDK, CDR2 SYGVNS. CDR3 loop: CASSEPGGQGGREQYF. CDR3 sequence (DNA): TGTGCCAGCAGTGAACCGGGGGGACAGGGGGGTCGGGAGCAGTACTTC.

The V and J genes are TRBV9 and TRBJ1-2; D remains unclear. From germline, CDR1 is SGDLS and CDR2 YYNGEE. This CDR3 has 14 residues. V was trimmed by 0 bases and J by 3 bases, leaving 9 bases between them. The CDR3 sequence is CASSVGSGDYGYTF. The CDR3 DNA follows: TGTGCCAGCAGCGTAGGTTCGGGTGACTATGGCTACACCTTC. The full variable domain, its missing parts supplied by reference TRBV9 and TRBJ1-2, is DSGVTQTPKHLITATGQRVTLRCSPRSGDLSVYWYQQSLDQGLQFLIQYYNGEERAKGNILERFSAQQFPDLHSELNLSSLELGDSALYFCASSVGSGDYGYTFGSGTRLTVV.

The genes are TRBV11-1 and TRBJ1-2, with a possible D match to TRBD1 (6 bases). The CDR3 contains 14 residues. Germline assignment: CDR1 SGHAT and CDR2 FQDESV (reference sequence). V lost 4 bases and J 7 bases, leaving 16 bases between the germline ends. The CDR3, as DNA: TGTGCCAGCAGCTCATTCGACAGGCCGGGTGGCTACACCTTC. This gives the protein CASSSFDRPGGYTF. Combining the CDR3 with reference TRBV11-1 and TRBJ1-2 gives the whole variable domain EAEVAQSPRYKITEKSQAVAFWCDPISGHATLYWYRQILGQGPELLVQFQDESVVDDSQLPKDRFSAERLKGVDSTLKIQPAELGDSAMYLCASSSFDRPGGYTFGSGTRLTVV.

This chain links TRBV15 with TRBJ2-1; D not certain. This CDR3 region has 12 residues. Germline CDR1 reads LNHNV; CDR2 reads YYDKDF (reference sequence). V was shortened by 0 bases and J by 7 bases, with 4 bases between the two germline ends. This CDR3 reads CATSRDINEQFF. The CDR3 nucleotides are TGTGCCACCAGCAGAGATATTAATGAGCAGTTCTTC.

The chain combines TRBV6-1 with TRBJ1-1; a possible D gene is TRBD1 (5 bases). The V gene lost 6 bases and the J gene lost 1 base, with 9 bases spanning the gap. The germline gives CDR1 MNHNS, CDR2 SASEGT. This CDR3 comprises 13 residues. Here the CDR3 DNA reads TGTGCCAGCAGGCGGGACGGGAACACTGAAGCTTTCTTT. Translated: CASRRDGNTEAFF.

The chain employs TRBV18 and TRBJ1-5, with 7 bases fitting TRBD1. Losses at the gene ends were 0 bases for V and 4 bases for J; bases not matched to a gene: 6. The CDR3 runs 16 residues. The germline V gene has CDR1 KGHSH and CDR2 LQKENI. The chain's CDR3 is CASSPPGTVLNQPQHF. CDR3 DNA sequence: TGTGCCAGCTCACCACCTGGGACAGTCTTAAATCAGCCCCAGCATTTT.

The rearrangement joins TRBV9 to TRBJ1-2, with 7 bases matching TRBD1. V gave up 5 bases and J gave up 2 bases; unmatched junction bases: 12. The germline gives CDR1 SGDLS, CDR2 YYNGEE. The CDR3 loop spans 16 amino acids. CDR3 residues: CASRVTQDRRNYGYTF. For the CDR3, the DNA is TGTGCCAGCAGAGTAACCCAGGACAGGAGGAACTATGGCTACACCTTC.

The chain combines TRBV6-4 with TRBJ1-1; 8 positions agree with TRBD1. V lost 6 bases to trimming and J lost 4 bases; unmatched junction nucleotides: 13. This CDR3 is built from 16 residues. The V gene's germline CDR1 is MRHNA and CDR2 SNTAGT. The CDR3 DNA follows: TGTGCCAGCAGCTCTTACGCAGGGGGCTGGATCACTGAAGCTTTCTTT. Translated: CASSSYAGGWITEAFF.

The chain has TRBV5-6 and TRBJ2-7; 10 nucleotides align to TRBD1. The CDR3 consists of 15 residues. The germline V gene encodes CDR1 SGHDT and CDR2 YYEEEE. The V and J ends lost 5 bases and 3 bases, in that order; junction bases with no gene match: 8. The CDR3 loop reads CASRLAGTGVYEQYF. As DNA, the CDR3 is TGTGCCAGCAGGTTAGCCGGGACAGGGGTCTACGAGCAGTACTTC.

This clone was seen a few times. The V call is TRBV7-8, the J call TRBJ2-7, with a possible D match to TRBD2 (5 bases). Germline CDR1 is SGHVS and CDR2 is FQNEAQ. This CDR3 contains 12 residues. Trimming cost V 8 bases and J 3 bases, with 11 bases left between them. The DNA for the CDR3 is TGTGCCAGCGGGAGACGGGGCTACGAGCAGTACTTC. Its protein product is CASGRRGYEQYF.

The V gene is TRBV11-3, the J gene TRBJ2-2, with D possibly being TRBD2 (6 bases). V lost 4 bases and J 2 bases, leaving 14 bases between the germline ends. From germline, CDR1 is SGHNT and CDR2 YENEEA. The CDR3 is 16 amino acids. The CDR3 region is CASSSNAGTNTGELFF. The CDR3 DNA reads TGTGCCAGCAGCTCCAACGCGGGAACAAACACCGGGGAGCTGTTTTTT.

The V gene is TRBV6-4, the J gene TRBJ1-2; 7 bases map to TRBD1. Looked up from germline, CDR1 is MRHNA and CDR2 is SNTAGT. CDR3 length: 16 amino acids. The V and J ends lost 5 bases and 6 bases, in that order; junction bases with no gene match: 15. Here the CDR3 reads CASSTSFATGVDGYTF. The CDR3 DNA reads TGTGCCAGCAGTACCTCTTTCGCAACAGGGGTGGATGGCTACACCTTC.

This clone was picked up a small number of times. The genes are TRBV6-1 and TRBJ2-7, with D possibly TRBD2 on 5 matching bases. Trimming left V 7 bases short and J 2 bases short, with 15 bases between. CDR1 and CDR2 from the germline V gene are MNHNS and SASEGT. The CDR3 covers 14 residues. This chain's CDR3 is CASIPGVGPYEQYF. The CDR3 DNA reads as TGTGCCAGCATCCCCGGGGTCGGGCCCTACGAGCAGTACTTC.

This chain uses TRBV15 with TRBJ2-7; 9 nucleotides agree with TRBD1. Trimming took 0 bases from V and 2 from J; bases not matched to a gene: 5. The germline gives CDR1 LNHNV, CDR2 YYDKDF (reference sequence). The CDR3 is made up of 16 amino acids. This chain's CDR3 is CATSRDRDRATYEQYF. The CDR3 nucleotides read TGTGCCACCAGCAGAGATCGGGACAGGGCTACCTACGAGCAGTACTTC. Full variable domain (rest looked up from reference TRBV15 and TRBJ2-7): DAMVIQNPRYQVTQFGKPVTLSCSQTLNHNVMYWYQQKSSQAPKLLFHYYDKDFNNEADTPDNFQSRRPNTSFCFLDIRSPGLGDTAMYLCATSRDRDRATYEQYFGPGTRLTVT.